This entry concerns a single T cell receptor (beta chain). The sample is drawn from a study of blood T cell repertoires in COVID-19. As originally analysed: Reference gene primer amplification gave nucleated cell count estimates. TCRdb keeps only in-frame clones here, not all; method: immunoSEQ multiplex PCR. V and J calls and clone size are as listed in that table; D and trimming were resolved from the DNA. This table has 110,000 to 150,000 clones, around four fifths appearing once. Allocation to cohorts depended on clinical history reported by the participants. Trimming took off 6 bases at V and 4 bases at J, with 10 bases between the two ends. CDR3 size: 14 residues. Germline loops: CDR1 SNHLY, CDR2 FYNNEI.

The genes are TRBV2 and TRBJ1-6, with D possibly matching TRBD1 (5 bases). The material sequenced was PBMCs or T cells enriched from blood (not recorded which). The sequence was collected from a woman between 35 and 50 years old who had recovered from COVID-19. CDR3 residues: CASRPDRYNSPLHF. The CDR3 nucleotides read TGTGCCAGCAGGCCCGACAGATATAATTCACCCCTCCACTTT.